Listed here are 10 T cell receptor beta chains from one sample, sequenced in a study of Tregs in tolerant kidney transplant recipients. Only in-frame clones appear in the TCRdb table, and some are missing; sequencing was by immunoSEQ multiplex PCR. The table records about 240,000 clones, 80% to 85% of them present only once. The specimen was CD4+ T cells from blood. The receptors were gathered from a human donor in good health.

The CDR3 reads CATSSGSGRGYEQYF. In DNA form, the CDR3 reads TGTGCCACCAGCAGCGGTAGCGGGAGGGGATATGAGCAGTACTTC. The rearrangement links TRBV15 to TRBJ2-7, with TRBD2 identical over 11 bases. The germline V gene has CDR1 LNHNV and CDR2 YYDKDF (reference sequence). The V segment lost 3 bases and the J segment 7 bases; nucleotides outside the gene matches: 8. The CDR3 consists of 15 residues.

CDR3 nucleotides: TGTGCCAGCAGTGGACATAACACCGGGGAGCTGTTTTTT. Its translation is CASSGHNTGELFF. The V and J genes are TRBV6-5 and TRBJ2-2; D may be TRBD1 (5 bases). The CDR3 runs 13 residues. Trimming removed 5 bases from V and 2 bases from J, with 6 bases in between. The germline V gene has CDR1 MNHEY and CDR2 SVGAGI.

The CDR3 region is CASSSTGPEAFF. The CDR3 coding sequence is TGTGCCAGCAGCAGCACGGGGCCTGAAGCTTTCTTT. The chain has TRBV6-1 and TRBJ1-1; weak D call: TRBD1 (5 bases). This CDR3 has 12 amino acids. Germline lookup yields CDR1 MNHNS and CDR2 SASEGT. The V end was cut by 6 bases, the J end by 6 bases, with 11 bases between.

This clone occurred once. The chain links TRBV10-2 to TRBJ2-3, with 11 bases matching TRBD2. The CDR3 is 15 residues long. Germline V gene lookup returns CDR1 WSHSY and CDR2 SAAADI. The V gene end was trimmed by 5 bases and the J gene end by 5 bases; junction bases not matched to a gene: 6. CDR3 sequence: CASSPTSGIGDTQYF. CDR3 DNA: TGCGCCAGCAGTCCGACTAGCGGGATAGGAGATACGCAGTATTTT.

This chain links TRBV9 with TRBJ2-5, with a tentative D call TRBD2 (5 bases). Trimming removed 0 bases at V and 4 bases at J, with 16 bases between. There are 16 residues in the CDR3. Germline V gene data show CDR1 as SGDLS and CDR2 as YYNGEE. The CDR3 DNA sequence: TGTGCCAGCAGCGTAGGAGGCGGGTTAGCGCTAGAGACCCAGTACTTC. Amino acids: CASSVGGGLALETQYF.

The chain employs TRBV5-4 and TRBJ1-4, with D unresolved. CDR3 size: 17 residues. Germline lookup yields CDR1 SGHNT and CDR2 YYREEE (reference sequence). Trimming took 4 bases from V and 7 from J, leaving 23 bases between them. The CDR3 reads CASSESGLLTQGEKLFF. CDR3 nucleotide sequence: TGTGCCAGCAGCGAGTCCGGACTCCTGACCCAAGGTGAAAAACTGTTTTTT. The variable domain in full, with the rest retrieved from reference TRBV5-4 and TRBJ1-4, is ETGVTQSPTHLIKTRGQQVTLRCSSQSGHNTVSWYQQALGQGPQFIFQYYREEENGRGNFPPRFSGLQFPNYSSELNVNALELDDSALYLCASSESGLLTQGEKLFFGSGTQLSVL.

This clone was counted a single time. The rearrangement joins TRBV2 to TRBJ1-6; possible D gene TRBD1, 5 bases. CDR1 and CDR2 (germline): SNHLY, FYNNEI. CDR3 size: 13 residues. Trimming took 6 bases from V and 8 from J, leaving 11 bases between them. CDR3 region: CASRGSGDSPLHF. DNA for the CDR3: TGTGCCAGCAGGGGTTCGGGGGATTCACCCCTCCACTTT.

The CDR3: CSVEGGYGYTF. As DNA, the CDR3 is TGCAGCGTTGAAGGGGGGTATGGCTACACCTTC. This chain links TRBV29-1 with TRBJ1-2, with D possibly TRBD1 on 5 matching bases. Trimming left V 1 base short and J 5 bases short, with 5 bases between. The length of the CDR3 is 11 residues. Germline CDR1 SQVTM, CDR2 ANQGSEA.

This clone appeared a few times. At one of its ends the junction is not consistent with the germline gene, which may arise from a read error. The chain links TRBV4-1 to TRBJ2-7; TRBD1 is a possible D gene (5 bases). This CDR3 contains 11 residues. Germline V gene data show CDR1 as MGHRA and CDR2 as YSYEKL. This CDR3 is CASSLDTIMFF. DNA for the CDR3: TGCGCCAGCAGCCTGGACACGATAATGTTCTTC.

The rearrangement joins TRBV5-1 to TRBJ2-1; D remains ambiguous. Germline CDR1 SGHRS, CDR2 YFSETQ. This CDR3 is 13 amino acids long. Trimming pared 0 bases from V and 9 bases from J, leaving 10 bases between. The CDR3 region has the DNA TGCGCCAGCAGCTTGGGGGGAATCGGTGAGCAGTTCTTC. Protein product: CASSLGGIGEQFF.